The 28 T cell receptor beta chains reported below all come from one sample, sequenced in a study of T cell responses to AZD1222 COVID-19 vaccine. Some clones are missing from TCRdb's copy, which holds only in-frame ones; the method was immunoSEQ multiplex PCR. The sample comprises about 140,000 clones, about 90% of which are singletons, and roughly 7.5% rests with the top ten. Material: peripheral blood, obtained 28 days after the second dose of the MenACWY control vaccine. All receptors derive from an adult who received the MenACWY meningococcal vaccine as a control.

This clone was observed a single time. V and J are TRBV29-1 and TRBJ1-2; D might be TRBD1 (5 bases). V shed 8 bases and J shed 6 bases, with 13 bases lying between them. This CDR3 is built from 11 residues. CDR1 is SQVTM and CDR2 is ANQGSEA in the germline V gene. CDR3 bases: TGCAGCCGACGGGACGGAGATGGCTACACCTTC. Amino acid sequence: CSRRDGDGYTF.

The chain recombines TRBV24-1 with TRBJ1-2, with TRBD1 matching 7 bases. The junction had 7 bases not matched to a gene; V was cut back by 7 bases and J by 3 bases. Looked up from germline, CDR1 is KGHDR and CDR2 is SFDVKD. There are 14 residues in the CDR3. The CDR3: CATRPTGVDYGYTF. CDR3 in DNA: TGTGCCACCAGGCCCACAGGGGTCGACTATGGCTACACCTTC.

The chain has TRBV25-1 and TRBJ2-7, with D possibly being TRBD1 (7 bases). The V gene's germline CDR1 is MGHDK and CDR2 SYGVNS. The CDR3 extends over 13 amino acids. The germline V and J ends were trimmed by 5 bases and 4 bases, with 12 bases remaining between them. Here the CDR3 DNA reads TGTGCCAGCAGTTCAGGGGGGAATTACGAGCAGTACTTC. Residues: CASSSGGNYEQYF.

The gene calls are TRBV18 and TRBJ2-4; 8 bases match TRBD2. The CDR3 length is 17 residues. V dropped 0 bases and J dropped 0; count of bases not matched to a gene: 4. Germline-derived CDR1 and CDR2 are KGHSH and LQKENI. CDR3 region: CASSPPGSGEAKNIQYF. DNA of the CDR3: TGTGCCAGCTCACCACCGGGTAGCGGGGAAGCCAAAAACATTCAGTACTTC.

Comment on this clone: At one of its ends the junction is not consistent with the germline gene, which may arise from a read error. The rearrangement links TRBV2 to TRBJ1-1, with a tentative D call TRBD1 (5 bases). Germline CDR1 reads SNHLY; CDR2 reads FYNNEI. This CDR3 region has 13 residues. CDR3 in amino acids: CASSGGDGREAGF. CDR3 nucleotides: TGTGCCAGCAGTGGAGGGGACGGCCGGGAAGCGGGCTTT.

DNA of the CDR3: TGTGCCAGCAGCCGCATCGACAGGGGGAAGACAGATACGCAGTATTTT. It codes for CASSRIDRGKTDTQYF. This chain joins TRBV21-1 and TRBJ2-3; the table's D call of TRBD1 was not tested on the DNA. TRBV21-1 is termed a pseudogene. The CDR3 loop spans 16 amino acids.

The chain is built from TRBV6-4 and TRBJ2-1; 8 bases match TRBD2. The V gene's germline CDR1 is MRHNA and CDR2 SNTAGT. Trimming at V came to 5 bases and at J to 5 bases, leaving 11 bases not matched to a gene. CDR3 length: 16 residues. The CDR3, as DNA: TGTGCCAGCAGTAAGAGCGGGAGTCTGCCTAACAATGAGCAGTTCTTC. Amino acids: CASSKSGSLPNNEQFF.

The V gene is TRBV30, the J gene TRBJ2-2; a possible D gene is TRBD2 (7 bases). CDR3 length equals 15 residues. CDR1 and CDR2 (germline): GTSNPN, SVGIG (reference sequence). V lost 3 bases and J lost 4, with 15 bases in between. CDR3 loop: CAWRLTGGPTGELFF. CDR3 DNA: TGTGCCTGGAGACTAACGGGGGGCCCCACCGGGGAGCTGTTTTTT.

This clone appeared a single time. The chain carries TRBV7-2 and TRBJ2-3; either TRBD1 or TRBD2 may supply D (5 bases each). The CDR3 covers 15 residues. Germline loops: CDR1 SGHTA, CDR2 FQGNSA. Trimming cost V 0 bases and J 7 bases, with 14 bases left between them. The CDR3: CASSLASRGRNTQYF. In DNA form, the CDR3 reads TGTGCCAGCAGCTTAGCCTCACGGGGACGGAATACGCAGTATTTT.

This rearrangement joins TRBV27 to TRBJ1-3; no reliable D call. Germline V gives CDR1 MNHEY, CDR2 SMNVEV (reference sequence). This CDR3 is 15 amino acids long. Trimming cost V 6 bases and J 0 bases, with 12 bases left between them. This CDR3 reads CASSAGQNSGNTIYF. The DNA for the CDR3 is TGTGCCAGCAGCGCCGGGCAGAACTCTGGAAACACCATATATTTT.

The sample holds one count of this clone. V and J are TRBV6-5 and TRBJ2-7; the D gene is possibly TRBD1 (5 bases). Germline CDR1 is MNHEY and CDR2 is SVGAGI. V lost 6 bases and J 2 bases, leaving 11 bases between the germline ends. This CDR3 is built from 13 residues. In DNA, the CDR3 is TGTGCCAGCAGGGCACAGACAGCCTACGAGCAGTACTTC. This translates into CASRAQTAYEQYF.

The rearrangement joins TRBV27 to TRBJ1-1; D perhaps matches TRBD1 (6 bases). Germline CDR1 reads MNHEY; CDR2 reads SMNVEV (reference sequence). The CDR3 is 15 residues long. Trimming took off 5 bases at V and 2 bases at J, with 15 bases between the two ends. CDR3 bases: TGTGCCAGCAGTGCTTTAGGGGGGGTTAACACTGAAGCTTTCTTT. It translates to CASSALGGVNTEAFF.

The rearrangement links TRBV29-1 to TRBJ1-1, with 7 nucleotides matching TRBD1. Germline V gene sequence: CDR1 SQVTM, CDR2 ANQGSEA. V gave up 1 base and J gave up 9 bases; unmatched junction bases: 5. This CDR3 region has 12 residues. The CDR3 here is CSVEARDSKAFF. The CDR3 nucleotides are TGCAGCGTTGAAGCAAGGGACAGTAAAGCTTTCTTT.

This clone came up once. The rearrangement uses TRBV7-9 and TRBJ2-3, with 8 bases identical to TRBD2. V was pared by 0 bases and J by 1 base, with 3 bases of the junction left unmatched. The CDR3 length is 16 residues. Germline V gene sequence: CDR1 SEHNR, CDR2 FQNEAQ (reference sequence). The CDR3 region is CASSLAHSGGTDTQYF. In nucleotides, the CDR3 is TGTGCCAGCAGCTTAGCTCATAGCGGGGGCACAGATACGCAGTATTTT.

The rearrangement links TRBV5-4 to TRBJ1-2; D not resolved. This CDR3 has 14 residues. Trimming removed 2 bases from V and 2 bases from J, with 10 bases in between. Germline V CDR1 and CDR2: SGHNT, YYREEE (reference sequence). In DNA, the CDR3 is TGTGCCAGCAGCTTTGATGCAGGCAACTATGGCTACACCTTC. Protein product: CASSFDAGNYGYTF.

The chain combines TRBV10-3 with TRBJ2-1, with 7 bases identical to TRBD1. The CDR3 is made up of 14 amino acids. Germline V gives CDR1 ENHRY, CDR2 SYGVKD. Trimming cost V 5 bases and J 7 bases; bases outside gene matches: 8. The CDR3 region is CAISPGQLRNEQFF. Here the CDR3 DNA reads TGTGCCATCAGTCCGGGACAGCTGAGGAATGAGCAGTTCTTC.

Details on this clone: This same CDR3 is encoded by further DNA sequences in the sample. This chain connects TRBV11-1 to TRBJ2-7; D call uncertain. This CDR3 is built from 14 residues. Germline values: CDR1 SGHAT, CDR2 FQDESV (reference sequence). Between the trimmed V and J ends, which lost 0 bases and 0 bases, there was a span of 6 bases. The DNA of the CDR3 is TGTGCCAGCAGCTTAGCAGGGTACTCCTACGAGCAGTACTTC. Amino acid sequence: CASSLAGYSYEQYF.

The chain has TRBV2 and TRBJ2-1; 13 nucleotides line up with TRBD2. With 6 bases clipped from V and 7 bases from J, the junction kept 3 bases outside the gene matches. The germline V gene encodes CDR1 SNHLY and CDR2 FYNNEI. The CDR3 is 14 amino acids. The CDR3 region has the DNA TGTGCCAGCAGGGGGACTAGCGGGGTGAATGAGCAGTTCTTC. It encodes CASRGTSGVNEQFF.

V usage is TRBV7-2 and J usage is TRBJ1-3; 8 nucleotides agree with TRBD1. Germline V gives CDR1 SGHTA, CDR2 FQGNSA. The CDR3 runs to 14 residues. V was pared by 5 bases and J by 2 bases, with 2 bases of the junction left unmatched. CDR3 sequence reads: CASSQTGAGNTIYF. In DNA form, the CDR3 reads TGTGCCAGCAGCCAGACAGGGGCTGGAAACACCATATATTTT. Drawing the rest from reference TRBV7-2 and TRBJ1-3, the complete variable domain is GAGVSQSPSNKVTEKGKDVELRCDPISGHTALYWYRQSLGQGLEFLIYFQGNSAPDKSGLPSDRFSAERTGGSVSTLTIQRTQQEDSAVYLCASSQTGAGNTIYFGEGSWLTVV.

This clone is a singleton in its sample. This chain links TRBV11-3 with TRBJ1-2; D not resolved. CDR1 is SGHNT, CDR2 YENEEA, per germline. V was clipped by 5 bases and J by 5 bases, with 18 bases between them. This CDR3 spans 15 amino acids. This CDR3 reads CASSPKSPNYYGYTF. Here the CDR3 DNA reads TGTGCCAGCAGCCCGAAAAGCCCCAACTATTATGGCTACACCTTC. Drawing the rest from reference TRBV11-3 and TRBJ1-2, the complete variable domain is EAGVVQSPRYKIIEKKQPVAFWCNPISGHNTLYWYLQNLGQGPELLIRYENEEAVDDSQLPKDRFSAERLKGVDSTLKIQPAELGDSAVYLCASSPKSPNYYGYTFGSGTRLTVV.

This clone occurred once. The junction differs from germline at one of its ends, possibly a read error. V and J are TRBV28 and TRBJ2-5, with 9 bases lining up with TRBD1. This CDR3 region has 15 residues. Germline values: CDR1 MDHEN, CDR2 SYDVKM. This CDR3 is CANSSPGQGQETQYF. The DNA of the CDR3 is TGTGCCAACAGTTCACCGGGACAGGGCCAAGAGACCCAGTACTTC.

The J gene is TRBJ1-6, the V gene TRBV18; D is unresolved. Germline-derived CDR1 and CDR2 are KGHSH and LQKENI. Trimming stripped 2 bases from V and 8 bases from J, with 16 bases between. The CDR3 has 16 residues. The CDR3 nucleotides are TGTGCCAGCTCACCAGCCCCGGGGATCTCCGATTCACCCCTCCACTTT. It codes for CASSPAPGISDSPLHF. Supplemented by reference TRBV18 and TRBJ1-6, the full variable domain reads NAGVMQNPRHLVRRRGQEARLRCSPMKGHSHVYWYRQLPEEGLKFMVYLQKENIIDESGMPKERFSAEFPKEGPSILRIQQVVRGDSAAYFCASSPAPGISDSPLHFGNGTRLTVT.

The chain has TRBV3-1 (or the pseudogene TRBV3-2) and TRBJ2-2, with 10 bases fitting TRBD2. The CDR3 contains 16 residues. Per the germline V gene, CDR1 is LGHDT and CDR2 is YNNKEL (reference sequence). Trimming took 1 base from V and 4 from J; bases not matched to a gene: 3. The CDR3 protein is CASSQVLAGITGELFF. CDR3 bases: TGTGCCAGCAGCCAAGTACTAGCGGGAATCACCGGGGAGCTGTTTTTT.

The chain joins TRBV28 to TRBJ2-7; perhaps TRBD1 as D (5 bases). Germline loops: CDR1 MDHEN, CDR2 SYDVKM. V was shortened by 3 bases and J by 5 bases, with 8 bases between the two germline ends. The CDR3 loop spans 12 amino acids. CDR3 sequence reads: CASSFRANEQYF. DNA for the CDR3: TGTGCCAGCAGTTTCAGGGCTAACGAGCAGTACTTC.

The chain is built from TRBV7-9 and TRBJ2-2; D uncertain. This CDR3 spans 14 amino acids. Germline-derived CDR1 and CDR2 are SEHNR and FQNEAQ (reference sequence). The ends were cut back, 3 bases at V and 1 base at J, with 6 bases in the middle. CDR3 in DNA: TGTGCCAGCAGCTTCTTTGGGAACACCGGGGAGCTGTTTTTT. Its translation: CASSFFGNTGELFF.

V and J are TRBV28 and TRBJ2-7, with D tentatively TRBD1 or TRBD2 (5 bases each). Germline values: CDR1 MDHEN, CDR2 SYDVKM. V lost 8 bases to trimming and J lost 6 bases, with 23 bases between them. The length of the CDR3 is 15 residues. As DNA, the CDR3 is TGTGCCAGCTTGCCCCCGGGACCTGGGCCGGGCGAGCAGTACTTC. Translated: CASLPPGPGPGEQYF.

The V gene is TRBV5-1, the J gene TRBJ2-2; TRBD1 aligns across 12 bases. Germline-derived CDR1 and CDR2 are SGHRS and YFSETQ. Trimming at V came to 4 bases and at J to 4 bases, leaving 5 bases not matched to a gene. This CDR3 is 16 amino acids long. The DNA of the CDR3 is TGCGCCAGCAGCGCTGGGACAGGGGGCTCCACCGGGGAGCTGTTTTTT. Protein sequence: CASSAGTGGSTGELFF.

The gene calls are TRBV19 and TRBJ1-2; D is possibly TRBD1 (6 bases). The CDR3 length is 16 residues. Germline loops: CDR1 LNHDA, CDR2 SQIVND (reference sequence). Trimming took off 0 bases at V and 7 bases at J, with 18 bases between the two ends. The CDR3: CASSIDGPRGGLGYTF. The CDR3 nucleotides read TGTGCCAGTAGTATAGATGGCCCGAGGGGGGGCCTTGGCTACACCTTC.